The 14 T cell receptor beta chains given below trace back to one sample, sequenced in a study of T-cell reconstitution after alpha-beta-depleted transplantation in children. Unique molecular identifiers were incorporated during preparation of the TCRbeta library. TCRdb ran MiXCR on the PCR reads and lists one entry per CDR3 protein. This sample yields over 300,000 distinct CDR3 sequences, of which about 9.4% are seen a single time; under 3% belongs to the top ten. The sequenced sample was PBMCs from the stem cell graft donor, obtained from the stem cell graft. These receptors were collected from a human donor who donated a stem cell graft to a child with acute lymphoblastic leukemia.

The sample holds a few counts of this clonotype. The rearrangement joins TRBV12-3 or TRBV12-4 to TRBJ2-5; D gene uncertain. This CDR3 comprises 16 residues. V was clipped by 7 bases and J by 0 bases, with 18 bases between them. CDR3 sequence: CASTSRSRLYQETQYF. As DNA, the CDR3 is TGTGCCAGCACCTCCCGCTCGCGGCTGTACCAAGAGACCCAGTACTTC.

This chain uses TRBV4-2 with TRBJ1-4, with D possibly matching TRBD1 (5 bases). Trimming removed 5 bases at V and 5 bases at J, with 18 bases between. CDR3 length: 16 residues. Germline V CDR1 and CDR2: LGHNA, YNFKEQ. In DNA form, the CDR3 reads TGTGCCAGCAGCGGAGGGGAATGGAACCTAAATGAAAAACTGTTTTTT. This encodes CASSGGEWNLNEKLFF.

The chain combines TRBV15 with TRBJ2-2, with D possibly matching TRBD2 (6 bases). The germline CDR1 and CDR2 sequences are LNHNV and YYDKDF (reference sequence). V dropped 3 bases and J dropped 8 bases, with 10 bases sitting between them. This CDR3 has 13 residues. Written as DNA, the CDR3 is TGTGCCACCAGCAGCCGGGACTGGGGGGAGCTGTTTTTT. Translated: CATSSRDWGELFF.

The V call is TRBV29-1, the J call TRBJ2-1, with 9 bases identical to TRBD2. J was trimmed by 15 bases and V by 5 bases; bases with no gene match: 11. Germline V gene sequence: CDR1 SQVTM, CDR2 ANQGSEA. This CDR3 comprises 12 residues. The CDR3 bases are TGCAGCGTTTTACTAGCGGGCCCTTCATGGTTCTTC. It translates to CSVLLAGPSWFF.

The chain couples TRBV3-1 to TRBJ2-7, with a tentative D call TRBD2 (6 bases). CDR3 length equals 15 residues. Germline V CDR1 and CDR2: LGHDT, YNNKEL (reference sequence). V gave up 3 bases and J gave up 3 bases, with 15 bases separating them. CDR3: CASSQATGGLYEQYF. The CDR3 DNA sequence: TGTGCCAGCAGCCAGGCCACTGGGGGACTCTACGAGCAGTACTTC.

The V call is TRBV7-9, the J call TRBJ2-7, with D perhaps being TRBD1 or TRBD2 (5 bases each). Looked up from germline, CDR1 is SEHNR and CDR2 is FQNEAQ (reference sequence). The CDR3 covers 14 residues. The V end lost 4 bases, the J end lost 2 bases, and 12 bases lay between the germline ends. CDR3 sequence: CASSSGRVPYEQYF. The CDR3 nucleotides read TGTGCCAGCAGCTCGGGACGGGTTCCCTACGAGCAGTACTTC.

V gene TRBV6-5 combines with J gene TRBJ2-7; tentatively, D is TRBD1 or TRBD2 (6 bases each). Germline-derived CDR1 and CDR2 are MNHEY and SVGAGI. This CDR3 comprises 15 residues. The germline V and J ends were trimmed by 1 base and 6 bases, with 16 bases remaining between them. The CDR3 loop reads CASSYWGAGAGEQYF. Written as DNA, the CDR3 is TGTGCCAGCAGTTACTGGGGGGCAGGGGCCGGCGAGCAGTACTTC.

This clonotype was counted many times. The J gene is TRBJ2-7, the V gene TRBV5-6, with D unclear. The V gene's germline CDR1 is SGHDT and CDR2 YYEEEE. The CDR3 covers 14 residues. V was shortened by 7 bases and J by 0 bases, with 14 bases between the two germline ends. The CDR3 loop is CASFPTPNSYEQYF. CDR3 bases: TGTGCCAGCTTTCCGACACCCAACTCCTACGAGCAGTACTTC.

This clonotype was observed a handful of times. This chain uses TRBV7-9 with TRBJ2-7, with D possibly TRBD2 on 5 matching bases. The germline gives CDR1 SEHNR, CDR2 FQNEAQ (reference sequence). V lost 5 bases to trimming and J lost 3 bases, with 11 bases between them. CDR3 size: 13 residues. CDR3 region: CASSPPGGYEQYF. CDR3 bases: TGTGCCAGCAGCCCTCCCGGAGGCTACGAGCAGTACTTC.

V is TRBV11-1 and J is TRBJ2-1, with 12 bases aligning to TRBD2. Unmatched junction bases numbered 12, after V lost 6 bases and J lost 0 bases. Looked up from germline, CDR1 is SGHAT and CDR2 is FQDESV (reference sequence). This CDR3 is 19 amino acids long. CDR3 coding DNA: TGTGCCAGCAGACCCGGACTAGCGGGGACAAAGAGCTCCTACAATGAGCAGTTCTTC. Its protein is CASRPGLAGTKSSYNEQFF.

V usage is TRBV5-1 and J usage is TRBJ2-1; 9 bases are a match to TRBD2. The CDR3 is made up of 19 amino acids. CDR1 and CDR2 (germline): SGHRS, YFSETQ. Losses at the gene ends were 2 bases for V and 2 bases for J; bases not matched to a gene: 14. CDR3 DNA: TGCGCCAGCAGCTTAGGACCCAGGGGTTCTAGCGGGGCCTACAATGAGCAGTTCTTC. It yields the protein CASSLGPRGSSGAYNEQFF.

The sample holds many counts of this clonotype. CDR3 amino acids: CASSSDGLAGNVLFF. As DNA, the CDR3 is TGTGCCAGCAGCTCGGACGGACTAGCGGGTAATGTCCTGTTCTTC. The V call is TRBV7-9, the J call TRBJ2-1; 11 bases map to TRBD2. The CDR3 totals 15 residues. Unmatched junction bases numbered 14, after V lost 4 bases and J lost 15 bases. Per germline, CDR1 SEHNR and CDR2 FQNEAQ (reference sequence).

A few counts support this clonotype. The rearrangement joins TRBV20-1 to TRBJ2-5; 8 nucleotides line up with TRBD1. With 6 bases clipped from V and 1 base from J, the junction kept 10 bases outside the gene matches. The germline V gene has CDR1 DFQATT and CDR2 SNEGSKA (reference sequence). There are 15 residues in the CDR3. CDR3 DNA sequence: TGCAGTGCCGGACAGGGAACCGCCTTCCAAGAGACCCAGTACTTC. It is translated as CSAGQGTAFQETQYF.

This clonotype was seen a handful of times. The rearrangement joins TRBV20-1 to TRBJ2-3, with D possibly matching TRBD2 (6 bases). CDR3 length equals 13 residues. Per the germline V gene, CDR1 is DFQATT and CDR2 is SNEGSKA (reference sequence). V gave up 7 bases and J gave up 3 bases, with 14 bases separating them. The CDR3 sequence: CSEEGGTTDTQYF. The CDR3 DNA is TGCAGTGAAGAGGGCGGGACTACAGATACGCAGTATTTT.